The present T cell receptor (beta chain) was sequenced within a study of T cells after yellow fever vaccination. About this clonotype: No antigen is known for it.

A universal primer site and UMIs were added as TCR cDNA was made by 5'RACE template switching. One entry per CDR3 protein results from TCRdb running MiXCR on the 5' RACE reads. This sample has 300,000 to 400,000 distinct CDR3 sequences, with approximately 9% found just once. Whole-study findings and limits: CD4 and CD8 compartments shared a small share of clonotypes, likely from convergent recombination. The study found a weaker secondary response that peaked faster, day 5 versus 15. FACS-sorted repertoires could contain abundant clonotypes contaminating from the bulk population.

Germline CDR1 LGHNA, CDR2 YNFKEQ. V lost 2 bases and J 5 bases, leaving 13 bases between the germline ends. The CDR3 is made up of 15 amino acids. Sequencing used PBMCs, obtained on the day of the first yellow fever vaccination. This clonotype was sampled from a man aged 18 to 30 who received the YFV17D yellow fever vaccine. The chain carries TRBV4-2 and TRBJ1-5, with D possibly matching TRBD1 (5 bases). This chain's CDR3 is CASSQRGKVDQPQHF. CDR3 nucleotides: TGTGCCAGCAGCCAACGGGGGAAGGTAGATCAGCCCCAGCATTTT.